The source of this T cell receptor beta chain is a study of shared clonotypes between healthy human individuals. General study findings and limits: Large depth notwithstanding, sorted-subset sequencing proved incomplete by rarefaction.

It was into CD45RA+ naive and CD45RA-negative memory subsets that the CD4+ cells were split. Sequencing was performed with immunoSEQ multiplex PCR; in TCRdb, only in-frame clones are kept and a portion is missing. Among around 700,000 clones listed, approximately 74% were seen once. Germline assignment: CDR1 SGHNT and CDR2 YYREEE (reference sequence). The CDR3 has 14 residues. Trimming left V 4 bases short and J 2 bases short, with 12 bases between. This clone was found a few times. Its antigen is not identified. The receptor's source is a woman in her 30s in good health. The sample was memory CD4+ T cells sorted from blood. Subset defined: CD45RA-negative fraction. The chain employs TRBV5-4 and TRBJ2-5; D uncertain. The CDR3 protein is CASSPTPKQETQYF. The CDR3 DNA is TGTGCCAGCAGCCCAACACCGAAACAAGAGACCCAGTACTTC.